The source of this T cell receptor beta chain is a study of T cell repertoires in cytomegalovirus infection. TCRdb itself ran the reads through MiXCR, one entry per CDR3 protein. Of approximately 200,000 distinct CDR3 sequences listed, about 28% were seen once; the top ten hold approximately 30%. The length of the CDR3 is 13 residues. Germline V gene data show CDR1 as WSHSY and CDR2 as SAAADI. The V and J ends lost 5 bases and 1 base respectively, with 9 bases between them. The sequencing sample was made of PBMCs. This sequence was found in a human donor in good health (CMV status not recorded). Some clones in this sample may be carry-over from other donors' samples. The genes are TRBV10-2 and TRBJ2-7; D is ambiguous. CDR3 in amino acids: CASSRAFSYEQYF. Here the CDR3 DNA reads TGCGCCAGCAGTCGGGCCTTTTCCTACGAGCAGTACTTC.